These T cell receptor beta chains were read from a single sample in a study of T-cell memory formation after mild COVID-19. TCRdb independently ran MiXCR on the 5' RACE reads; one entry per CDR3 protein. Of more than 300,000 distinct CDR3 sequences in the sample, roughly an eighth were seen once. The sequencing sample was made of PBMCs or a T cell subset sorted from them (not recorded which). The receptor set was obtained from a man aged 18 to 35 who had mild COVID-19 (a few samples of this study predate the infection). Cell type and time point are not known. CDR3s include the opening cysteine and the closing phenylalanine or tryptophan. The D gene is left open where the match is weak. The size of a clone is reported for some rows only, either as once, few or many, or as a class for expanded clones.

j_call clone_size v_call cdr3_length d_call cdr3_nt cdr3_aa
TRBJ2-6 few TRBV5-1 16 NA TGCGCCAGCAGCTTGGGACAGCTCAGCTGGGCCAACGTCCTGACTTTC CASSLGQLSWANVLTF
TRBJ1-2 NA TRBV7-9 15 NA TGTGCCAGCGAATCCGGAGGGGCGACGTTATCTGGCTACACCTTC CASESGGATLSGYTF
TRBJ1-1 few TRBV6-2/TRBV6-3 12 NA TGTGCCAGCAGAGACACCCCGGGGGAAGCTTTCTTT CASRDTPGEAFF
TRBJ2-3 NA TRBV30 18 TRBD2 TGTGCCTTAACGGGGTCAGGGACTAGCTCGCGTCGCACAGATACGCAGTATTTT CALTGSGTSSRRTDTQYF
TRBJ2-1 NA TRBV20-1 14 TRBD1 TGCAGTGCTAGGGTTCCAGGGGGCTTCAATGAGCAGTTCTTC CSARVPGGFNEQFF
TRBJ2-7 NA TRBV3-1 16 TRBD2 TGTGCCAGCAGCCAAGATCTACTAGCGGGCCGATGCGAGCAGTACTTC CASSQDLLAGRCEQYF
TRBJ1-6 few TRBV4-2 16 NA TGTGCCAGCAGCCAAGTGACCGCTGGGGGAAATTCACCCCTCCACTTT CASSQVTAGGNSPLHF
TRBJ1-1 many TRBV12-3/TRBV12-4 12 NA TGTGCCAGCAGTTTTAGGAACACTGAAGCTTTCTTT CASSFRNTEAFF
TRBJ1-6 few TRBV6-5 17 NA TGTGCCAGCACCTCCGGGGTGGGGGCAAGCTATAATTCACCCCTCCACTTT CASTSGVGASYNSPLHF
TRBJ2-5 NA TRBV6-2/TRBV6-3 15 NA TGTGCCAGCAGTTACCCCCGGACAGTCGAAGAGACCCAGTACTTC CASSYPRTVEETQYF
TRBJ2-1 few TRBV24-1 12 NA TGTGCCACCAGTGATTTGCTTCGTGAGCAGTTCTTC CATSDLLREQFF
TRBJ2-2 few TRBV7-2 16 NA TGTGCCAGCAGCTTAGTCTGGCAGGGTGGCACCGGGGAGCTGTTTTTT CASSLVWQGGTGELFF
TRBJ1-2 NA TRBV5-5 14 TRBD1 TGTGCCAGCAGCACGGACTCAGGGGGGTATGGCTACACCTTC CASSTDSGGYGYTF
TRBJ2-4 many TRBV5-1 20 NA TGCGCCAGCAGCCCAGATGAGCCCCCCTCTATACCGATAGCCAAAAACATTCAGTACTTC CASSPDEPPSIPIAKNIQYF
TRBJ2-1 NA TRBV4-3 13 NA TGCGCCAGCAGCCAAGCGGAGACCAATGAGCAGTTCTTC CASSQAETNEQFF
TRBJ2-5 NA TRBV20-1 12 NA TGCAGTGCTAGTTCGTTGGAGGAGACCCAGTACTTC CSASSLEETQYF
TRBJ1-5 few TRBV4-1 15 NA TGCGCCAGCAGCACCAGGACTGATAGCAATCAGCCCCAGCATTTT CASSTRTDSNQPQHF
TRBJ2-2 NA TRBV5-1 14 NA TGCGCCAGCAGCTTGAAGCAAGCTACCGGGGAGCTGTTTTTT CASSLKQATGELFF
TRBJ2-1 NA TRBV6-5 15 NA TGTGCCAGCAGTTCACTCCGAAGGGTTCGGGATGAGCAGTTCTTC CASSSLRRVRDEQFF
TRBJ1-5 NA TRBV24-1 12 NA TGTGCCACCAGTCGAACCAATCAGCCCCAGCATTTT CATSRTNQPQHF
TRBJ2-4 few TRBV4-1 16 NA TGCGCCAGCAGCCAAGGCACAGGGACTGTAAGAGGCATTCAGTACTTC CASSQGTGTVRGIQYF
TRBJ1-5 NA TRBV2 13 TRBD1 TGTGCCAGCAGGGGACAGTACAATCAGCCCCAGCATTTT CASRGQYNQPQHF
TRBJ1-6 few TRBV28 15 NA TGTGCCAGCAGTTTATGGCAGGGTGCTAATTCACCCCTCCACTTT CASSLWQGANSPLHF
TRBJ1-2 few TRBV27 14 NA TGTGCCAGCAGTTTATCGAACAGGGCTCCCGGCTACACCTTC CASSLSNRAPGYTF
TRBJ2-1 few TRBV6-5 17 NA TGTGCCAGCAGTGGCTCGGACAGTTTAGCACAGGGCAATGAGCAGTTCTTC CASSGSDSLAQGNEQFF
TRBJ2-7 NA TRBV4-3 15 NA TGCGCCAGCAGCCAAGCAGCTGACAGAAACTACGAGCAGTACTTC CASSQAADRNYEQYF
TRBJ2-5 NA TRBV11-2 15 TRBD2 TGTGCCAGCAAATCCGGGCGGGGGTACCAAGAGACCCAGTACTTC CASKSGRGYQETQYF
TRBJ2-7 NA TRBV6-2/TRBV6-3 12 NA TGTGCCAGCAGTTCTCCGGTGGGGGAGCAGTACTTC CASSSPVGEQYF
TRBJ1-1 NA TRBV30 12 NA TGTGCCTGGAGTCAGGGTAGCACTGAAGCTTTCTTT CAWSQGSTEAFF
TRBJ2-2 NA TRBV7-2 17 TRBD2 TGTGCCAGCAGCTTAGGACCGGCGGGGGGATGGGGCGGGGAGCTGTTTTTT CASSLGPAGGWGGELFF
TRBJ1-4 NA TRBV6-5 12 NA TGTGCCAGCAGTTACTTAGGGGAAAAACTGTTTTTT CASSYLGEKLFF
TRBJ2-2 NA TRBV6-5 15 NA TGTGCCAGCAGCTCCTGGACGGTCTTAGGCGGGGAGCTGTTTTTT CASSSWTVLGGELFF
TRBJ1-1 NA TRBV20-1 11 NA TGCAGTGCTCGACAGCCTAATGAAGCTTTCTTT CSARQPNEAFF
TRBJ1-2 many TRBV7-2 15 NA TGTGCCAGCAGCCGAGAGGGGGGCATAATCTATGGCTACACCTTC CASSREGGIIYGYTF
TRBJ1-1 few TRBV7-7 13 NA TGTGCTAGCAGCTTTACGAAGGGCACTGAAGCTTTCTTT CASSFTKGTEAFF
TRBJ2-3 NA TRBV7-3 12 NA TGTGCCAGCACCCTAGACGGGGATACGCAGTATTTT CASTLDGDTQYF
TRBJ1-2 many TRBV5-1 14 NA TGTGCCAGCAGTTTAGGGACGGGCAACTATGGCTACACCTTC CASSLGTGNYGYTF
TRBJ1-5 few TRBV6-2/TRBV6-3 14 TRBD1 TGTGCCAGCAGCCGCCGGGACAGGGCTCAGCCCCAGCATTTT CASSRRDRAQPQHF
TRBJ1-6 many TRBV4-3 16 NA TGCGCCAGCAGCCAAGATCGGAAAGGGAGCAATTCACCCCTCCACTTT CASSQDRKGSNSPLHF
TRBJ1-3 once TRBV5-1 17 NA TGCGCCAGCAGCTTGGCGGGGCAGGGTTACTCTGGAAACACCATATATTTT CASSLAGQGYSGNTIYF
TRBJ2-7 NA TRBV5-4 14 NA TGTGCCAGCAGCCTGGGAGCTAACTCCTACGAGCAGTACTTC CASSLGANSYEQYF
TRBJ1-1 few TRBV7-9 16 TRBD1 TGTGCCAGCAGCTCGCGCCAAGGACAGGGTCTCACTGAAGCTTTCTTT CASSSRQGQGLTEAFF
TRBJ2-2 few TRBV24-1 15 TRBD1 TGTGCCACCAGTGATACAGGGGCCTCCCCCGGGGAGCTGTTTTTT CATSDTGASPGELFF
TRBJ1-5 NA TRBV4-2 15 NA TGTGCCAGCAGCCAAGAGTGGGGGGCGAATCAGCCCCAGCATTTT CASSQEWGANQPQHF
TRBJ2-5 many TRBV7-2 14 TRBD1 TGTGCCAGCAGCCGCCAGGGGGCGGGAGAGACCCAGTACTTC CASSRQGAGETQYF
TRBJ2-7 few TRBV27 15 TRBD2 TGTGCCAGCAGTTCCCTAGCGGGGGTGCTTTACGAGCAGTACTTC CASSSLAGVLYEQYF
TRBJ2-2 NA TRBV5-1 15 TRBD2 TGCGCCAGCAGTCTTCAGGCGGGGGGTCCCGGGGAGCTGTTTTTT CASSLQAGGPGELFF
TRBJ1-1 NA TRBV4-3 15 NA TGCGCCAGCAGCCAAGGGCCAGGGCCGAACACTGAAGCTTTCTTT CASSQGPGPNTEAFF
TRBJ1-2 few TRBV28 12 NA TGTGCCAGCAGTCCGAGGGTAGGAGGCTACACCTTC CASSPRVGGYTF
TRBJ2-7 NA TRBV11-2 15 TRBD2 TGTGCCAGCAGCCTCTTCGGGGGGACCTCCTACGAGCAGTACTTC CASSLFGGTSYEQYF
TRBJ1-3 few TRBV4-1 17 TRBD1 TGCGCCAGCAGCCAGGGGACAGGGGAAAGCTCTGGAAACACCATATATTTT CASSQGTGESSGNTIYF